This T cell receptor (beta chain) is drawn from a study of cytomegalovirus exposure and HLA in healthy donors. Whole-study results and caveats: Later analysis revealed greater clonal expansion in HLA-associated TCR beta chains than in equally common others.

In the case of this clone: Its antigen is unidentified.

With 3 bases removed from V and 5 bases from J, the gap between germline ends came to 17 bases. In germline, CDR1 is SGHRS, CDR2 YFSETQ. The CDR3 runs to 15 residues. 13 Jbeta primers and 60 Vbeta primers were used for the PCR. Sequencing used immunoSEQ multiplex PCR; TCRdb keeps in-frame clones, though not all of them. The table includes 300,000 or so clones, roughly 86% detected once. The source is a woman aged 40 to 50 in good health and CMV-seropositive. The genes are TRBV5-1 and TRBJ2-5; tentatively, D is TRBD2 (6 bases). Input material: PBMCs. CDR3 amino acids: CASSSFGGSEETQYF. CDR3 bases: TGCGCCAGCAGCTCTTTCGGGGGAAGCGAGGAGACCCAGTACTTC.